The entry below gives a single TCR beta chain sequence along with its context. The data derive from a study of T-cell reconstitution after alpha-beta-depleted transplantation in children. The germline V and J ends were trimmed by 3 bases and 3 bases, with 15 bases remaining between them. CDR3 length: 15 amino acids. CDR1 is SGHAT and CDR2 is FQNNGV in the germline V gene. Using unique molecular identifiers, the investigators prepared the TCRbeta library. A single record per CDR3 protein comes from TCRdb applying MiXCR to the PCR reads. The sample holds approximately 120,000 distinct CDR3 sequences, around a tenth seen once.

The chain combines TRBV11-2 with TRBJ2-7, with D perhaps matching TRBD2 (6 bases). Sequenced here: PBMCs, mostly from graft donor cells, sampled 180 days after TCRalphabeta/CD19-depleted stem cell transplant. The clonotype was recovered from a girl less than two years old who had a stem cell transplant for combined immunodeficiency, so the T cells may come from the graft donor. The CDR3 protein is CASSFGGALNYEQYF. CDR3 bases: TGTGCCAGCAGCTTTGGAGGGGCCTTAAACTACGAGCAGTACTTC.